A selection of T cell receptor beta chains follows, all from one sample in a study of OX40 agonist ivuxolimab in advanced cancers. Libraries were prepared by immunoSEQ multiplex PCR; TCRdb keeps only in-frame clonotypes and omits some of them. The data hold around 110,000 clones, with more than 85% observed a single time. This specimen consisted of CD4+ or CD8+ T cells sorted from blood, obtained in a trial of the OX40 agonist ivuxolimab. These receptors originate from an adult with an advanced solid tumor such as melanoma, head and neck, liver or kidney cancer. Each CDR3 is given with its conserved first and last residue. D genes are given only for firm matches. Rows may omit the clone size; those that give it use once, few, many or a size class.

>NA|TRBV2|NA|TRBJ1-1
CASSEGGTAVSAFF
TGTGCCAGCAGTGAAGGGGGGACGGCCGTGAGTGCTTTCTTT
>NA|TRBV6-5|NA|TRBJ2-3
CASRERSTDTQYF
TGTGCCAGCAGGGAGAGGAGCACAGATACGCAGTATTTT
>once|TRBV21-1|NA|TRBJ1-4
CASSSHRKTNEKLFF
TGTGCCAGCAGCAGCCACAGGAAAACTAATGAAAAACTGTTTTTT
>NA|TRBV5-1|NA|TRBJ1-2
CASGGEEGYTF
TGCGCCAGCGGCGGAGAGGAGGGCTACACCTTC
>NA|TRBV9|NA|TRBJ2-3
CASSEKIFTDTQYF
TGTGCCAGCAGCGAAAAGATTTTCACAGATACGCAGTATTTT
>NA|TRBV18|TRBD1|TRBJ1-3
CASSRDSSGNTIYF
TGTGCCAGCTCACGGGACAGCTCTGGAAACACCATATATTTT
>NA|TRBV19|NA|TRBJ1-4
CASSMRGQMATNEKLFF
TGTGCCAGTAGTATGAGAGGGCAGATGGCAACTAATGAAAAACTGTTTTTT
>NA|TRBV6-4|NA|TRBJ2-7
CASSDLQGNEQYF
TGTGCCAGCAGTGACTTGCAGGGGAACGAGCAGTACTTC
>NA|TRBV18|NA|TRBJ1-1
CASSPPGTVNTEAFF
TGTGCCAGCTCACCACCCGGGACGGTGAACACTGAAGCTTTCTTT
>NA|TRBV4-3|NA|TRBJ2-2
CASSQGVVRGTGELFF
TGCGCCAGCAGCCAAGGGGTCGTCAGGGGAACCGGGGAGCTGTTTTTT
>few|TRBV5-1|NA|TRBJ1-4
CASSSFLAGRGEKLFF
TGCGCCAGCAGCTCCTTCCTTGCGGGGCGGGGTGAAAAACTGTTTTTT
>NA|TRBV5-1|TRBD1|TRBJ1-5
CASSPGQGGQSPQHF
TGCGCCAGCAGTCCGGGACAGGGGGGGCAAAGTCCCCAGCATTTT
>NA|TRBV2|NA|TRBJ2-1
CASPAWQGSSYNEQFF
TGTGCCAGCCCTGCCTGGCAGGGTAGCTCCTACAATGAGCAGTTCTTC
>NA|TRBV11-2|NA|TRBJ1-5
CASSLAETAGQPQHF
TGTGCCAGCAGCTTAGCGGAGACAGCAGGTCAGCCCCAGCATTTT
>NA|TRBV6-5|TRBD1|TRBJ2-7
CASSYLGQAARSEQYF
TGTGCCAGCAGTTACCTCGGACAGGCAGCACGTTCCGAGCAGTACTTC
>NA|TRBV4-2|NA|TRBJ1-4
CASSQDGTNEKLFF
TGTGCCAGCAGCCAAGATGGCACTAATGAAAAACTGTTTTTT
>NA|TRBV28|TRBD1|TRBJ1-4
CASRHDRGREEKLFF
TGTGCCAGCAGGCATGACAGGGGGAGGGAAGAAAAACTGTTTTTT
>NA|TRBV27|NA|TRBJ2-7
CASSLKTGSPYEQYF
TGTGCCAGCAGCCTAAAAACAGGGAGTCCCTACGAGCAGTACTTC
>NA|TRBV7-6|TRBD2|TRBJ2-5
CASSLTLLAGTQETQYF
TGTGCCAGCAGCTTAACCCTACTAGCGGGGACCCAAGAGACCCAGTACTTC